This is a list of T cell receptor beta chains from one sample in a study of blood T cell repertoires in COVID-19. Here immunoSEQ multiplex PCR was the method, and the copy in TCRdb shows in-frame clones only, minus some. This table holds about 130,000 clones, about 80% found once. The specimen sequenced was peripheral blood. Receptor source: an elderly woman with acute or convalescent COVID-19. Each CDR3 is given with its conserved first and last residue. Each record gives: J gene, CDR3 length, D gene, V gene, clone size, CDR3 protein, CDR3 DNA. A D gene is named only where the DNA matches it firmly. Not all rows give a size; the values are once, few, many and, for expanded clones, a class.

>TRBJ2-3|14|TRBD2|TRBV2|NA
CASSASGVTDTQYF
TGTGCCAGCAGTGCTAGCGGGGTCACAGATACGCAGTATTTT
>TRBJ2-5|18|TRBD2|TRBV10-1|NA
CASSESRRASGGQETQYF
TGCGCCAGCAGTGAGTCCCGGCGCGCGAGCGGGGGGCAAGAGACCCAGTACTTC
>TRBJ2-5|14|TRBD2|TRBV10-2|NA
CASSVGTSGETQYF
TGCGCCAGCAGTGTGGGGACTAGCGGGGAGACCCAGTACTTC
>TRBJ1-1|13|NA|TRBV6-2/TRBV6-3|NA
CASSYITVTEAFF
TGTGCCAGCAGTTACATAACGGTCACTGAAGCTTTCTTT
>TRBJ1-6|14|NA|TRBV7-2|NA
CASSLWAANSPLHF
TGTGCCAGCAGCTTATGGGCCGCGAATTCACCCCTCCACTTT
>TRBJ2-7|17|NA|TRBV10-3|NA
CAISDRWAQRRSYEQYF
TGTGCCATCAGTGATCGGTGGGCCCAGCGGCGCTCCTACGAGCAGTACTTC
>TRBJ2-2|16|NA|TRBV5-4|NA
CASSSMNWGDTGELFF
TGTGCCAGCAGCTCCATGAACTGGGGAGACACCGGGGAGCTGTTTTTT
>TRBJ1-2|14|NA|TRBV2|NA
CANRGDSLNYGYTF
TGTGCCAACAGAGGTGACAGCTTGAACTATGGCTACACCTTC
>TRBJ2-7|15|TRBD1|TRBV12-5|NA
CASGLAGTGFYEQYF
TGTGCTAGTGGTTTGGCCGGGACAGGGTTCTACGAGCAGTACTTC
>TRBJ1-2|16|TRBD1|TRBV7-2|few
CASSSQVGGRGYGYTF
TGTGCCAGCAGCTCCCAAGTTGGGGGCAGGGGGTATGGCTACACCTTC
>TRBJ2-5|14|TRBD2|TRBV19|NA
CASSATSGRETQYF
TGTGCCAGTAGTGCAACTAGCGGGAGGGAGACCCAGTACTTC
>TRBJ1-6|17|NA|TRBV7-2|NA
CASSARPDMVLNSPLHF
TGTGCCAGCAGCGCCCGGCCCGACATGGTACTTAATTCACCCCTCCACTTT
>TRBJ1-1|15|NA|TRBV5-1|NA
CASSLGREDRAEAFF
TGCGCCAGCAGCTTGGGACGGGAGGACAGAGCTGAAGCTTTCTTT
>TRBJ1-1|16|TRBD1|TRBV3-1/TRBV3-2|NA
CASSRGQGRMNTEAFF
TGTGCCAGCAGCCGAGGACAGGGGAGGATGAACACTGAAGCTTTCTTT
>TRBJ2-3|15|TRBD2|TRBV9|NA
CASSRTSRSTDTQYF
TGTGCCAGCAGCAGGACTAGCCGTAGCACAGATACGCAGTATTTT
>TRBJ1-1|15|TRBD1|TRBV6-5|few
CASSSRTGTPGEAFF
TGTGCCAGCAGTTCACGGACAGGGACACCTGGTGAAGCTTTCTTT
>TRBJ1-2|15|NA|TRBV7-2|NA
CASSITLTANYGYTF
TGTGCCAGCAGCATTACTTTGACAGCGAACTATGGCTACACCTTC
>TRBJ1-2|17|TRBD1|TRBV7-3|few
CASSPTGGKQANYGYTF
TGTGCCAGCAGCCCAACAGGGGGGAAACAAGCTAACTATGGCTACACCTTC
>TRBJ2-1|15|TRBD2|TRBV19|NA
CASINSGGARNEQFF
TGTGCCAGTATTAATAGCGGGGGGGCTCGCAATGAGCAGTTCTTC
>TRBJ1-1|13|NA|TRBV2|few
CATIEQVNTEAFF
TGTGCCACCATAGAACAGGTGAACACTGAAGCTTTCTTT
>TRBJ1-2|13|NA|TRBV7-2|few
CASSLDQGPGYTF
TGTGCCAGCAGCTTAGATCAGGGGCCTGGCTACACCTTC
>TRBJ1-6|14|NA|TRBV19|NA
CASKGGADNSPLHF
TGTGCCAGTAAGGGTGGGGCCGATAATTCACCCCTCCACTTT
>TRBJ1-4|15|TRBD1|TRBV19|NA
CASTPAGGLDEKLFF
TGTGCCAGTACTCCAGCAGGGGGCCTGGATGAAAAACTGTTTTTT
>TRBJ1-1|15|NA|TRBV21-1|NA
CASNLRVSMNTEAFF
TGTGCCAGCAACCTCCGGGTGTCGATGAACACTGAAGCTTTCTTT
>TRBJ2-3|14|NA|TRBV6-5|NA
CANSLGLVPDTQYF
TGTGCCAACAGCCTCGGACTGGTCCCAGATACGCAGTATTTT
>TRBJ2-7|14|NA|TRBV30|NA
CAWSWGGPSYEQYF
TGTGCCTGGAGTTGGGGGGGGCCCTCCTACGAGCAGTACTTC
>TRBJ2-5|14|TRBD2|TRBV10-3|NA
CAISEGTSGETQYF
TGTGCCATCAGTGAAGGGACTAGCGGGGAGACCCAGTACTTC
>TRBJ1-1|15|TRBD1|TRBV30|NA
CAWSLPGQRNTEAFF
TGTGCCTGGAGTCTCCCGGGACAGCGAAACACTGAAGCTTTCTTT
>TRBJ1-1|11|NA|TRBV18|NA
CASSPGREAFF
TGTGCCAGCTCACCCGGCAGGGAAGCTTTCTTT
>TRBJ1-1|16|NA|TRBV4-2|NA
CASSQAFGEWGTEAFF
TGTGCCAGCAGCCAAGCGTTCGGGGAATGGGGCACTGAAGCTTTCTTT
>TRBJ2-2|17|TRBD2|TRBV4-2|NA
CASSQGLGGVNTGELFF
TGTGCCAGCAGCCAAGGGCTCGGGGGGGTGAACACCGGGGAGCTGTTTTTT
>TRBJ2-7|16|TRBD2|TRBV6-2/TRBV6-3|NA
CASSYWSTSRPYEQYF
TGTGCCAGCAGTTACTGGTCGACTAGCCGCCCCTACGAGCAGTACTTC
>TRBJ1-1|15|NA|TRBV24-1|NA
CATSDYIPGDTEAFF
TGTGCCACCAGTGACTACATTCCAGGGGATACTGAAGCTTTCTTT
>TRBJ2-1|16|NA|TRBV21-1|NA
CASSKRAGRCYNEQFF
TGTGCCAGCAGCAAACGGGCAGGGCGATGCTACAATGAGCAGTTCTTC
>TRBJ1-1|14|NA|TRBV9|NA
CASSVVSGKAEAFF
TGTGCCAGCAGCGTAGTTTCAGGGAAGGCTGAAGCTTTCTTT
>TRBJ1-2|13|NA|TRBV12-3/TRBV12-4|few
CASSRRGDYGYTF
TGTGCCAGCAGTCGTCGGGGTGACTATGGCTACACCTTC
>TRBJ1-6|15|TRBD1|TRBV2|NA
CASSPQGVYNSPLHF
TGTGCCAGCAGCCCACAGGGGGTCTATAATTCACCCCTCCACTTT
>TRBJ2-1|16|NA|TRBV19|NA
CASSLTSRDSYNEQFF
TGTGCCAGTAGCTTAACATCCAGGGATTCCTACAATGAGCAGTTCTTC
>TRBJ1-2|13|TRBD1|TRBV19|NA
CASTGQGGYGYTF
TGTGCCAGTACGGGACAGGGTGGTTATGGCTACACCTTC
>TRBJ1-2|13|NA|TRBV5-1|NA
CASSPLGRGGYTF
TGCGCCAGCAGCCCTTTGGGGCGGGGTGGCTACACCTTC
>TRBJ2-1|17|TRBD2|TRBV5-4|once
CASSLGGKRGTYNEQFF
TGTGCCAGCAGCTTGGGGGGTAAGCGGGGAACATACAATGAGCAGTTCTTC
>TRBJ1-3|16|NA|TRBV7-9|NA
CASSFRAGVAGNTIYF
TGTGCCAGCAGCTTCAGGGCAGGGGTGGCGGGAAACACCATATATTTT
>TRBJ1-2|15|TRBD1|TRBV5-1|NA
CASSIQGATGYGYTF
TGCGCCAGCAGCATACAGGGGGCGACAGGGTATGGCTACACCTTC
>TRBJ1-2|15|TRBD1|TRBV6-5|once
CASRLVQGGGQGYTF
TGTGCCAGCAGACTAGTACAGGGGGGCGGGCAGGGCTACACCTTC
>TRBJ1-5|15|TRBD1|TRBV5-1|few
CASSYDRGDNQPQHF
TGCGCCAGCAGCTATGACAGGGGTGACAATCAGCCCCAGCATTTT
>TRBJ2-3|16|NA|TRBV5-1|NA
CASSLGDRLSTDTQYF
TGCGCCAGCAGCCTAGGAGACCGCCTAAGCACAGATACGCAGTATTTT
>TRBJ1-4|17|NA|TRBV7-9|few
CASSPLPVWGPNEKLFF
TGTGCCAGCAGCCCCCTGCCCGTGTGGGGGCCTAATGAAAAACTGTTTTTT
>TRBJ2-2|17|TRBD2|TRBV3-1/TRBV3-2|few
CASSRELLAGHPGELFF
TGTGCCAGCAGCCGAGAACTATTAGCGGGGCACCCCGGGGAGCTGTTTTTT
>TRBJ2-5|14|NA|TRBV5-4|NA
CASSLGQGGQTQYF
TGTGCCAGCAGCTTGGGGCAGGGGGGACAGACCCAGTACTTC
>TRBJ1-1|15|NA|TRBV3-1/TRBV3-2|NA
CASSPIKGSGTEAFF
TGTGCCAGCAGTCCAATCAAGGGGTCGGGTACTGAAGCTTTCTTT
>TRBJ2-3|15|NA|TRBV5-1|NA
CASSLGDFRTDTQYF
TGCGCCAGCAGCTTGGGCGACTTTCGCACAGATACGCAGTATTTT